This T cell receptor beta chain was observed in a study of human T cells and chemical hapten exposure. The time point here: patch test 1, 2 weeks after DPC sensitization. Documented treatment: therapeutic diphenylcyclopropenone sensitization with weekly scalp DPC. From whole blood left unfractionated, total RNA was extracted. There are 15 residues in the CDR3. Germline CDR1 is SGHVS and CDR2 is FQNEAQ. The V end lost 1 base, the J end lost 4 bases, and 14 bases lay between the germline ends. TCRdb passed the RACE reads through MiXCR, listing each CDR3 protein once. The data contain more than 35,000 distinct CDR3 sequences, just under 6.5% of them singletons. Study results and limitations: Significantly more large CDR3 similarity clusters arose among expanded TCRs than among controls.

There are a few counts of this clonotype. The antigen remains unidentified. V is TRBV7-8 and J is TRBJ2-7; tentatively, D is TRBD1 (5 bases). The origin of this receptor is a woman aged 25 to 39 with alopecia areata. Some clones in this sample may be carry-over from other donors' samples. This material consisted of whole blood, taken in connection with sensitization to the hapten diphenylcyclopropenone (DPC). The CDR3 DNA sequence: TGTGCCAGCAGCTTAGAAGCCGGCAGGGCGTACGAGCAGTACTTC. Translating gives CASSLEAGRAYEQYF.